One sample yielded the 18 T cell receptor beta chains listed below, sequenced in a study of cytomegalovirus exposure and HLA in healthy donors. Primers: 60 Vbeta forward and 13 Jbeta reverse. Using immunoSEQ multiplex PCR, the repertoire was profiled, and TCRdb retains in-frame clones only, with some absent. The table has approximately 130,000 clones, more than 70% seen once. The sequenced material came from PBMCs. These receptors came from a woman in her forties or fifties in good health and CMV-seropositive.

This clone was detected once. This chain connects TRBV7-9 to TRBJ2-2, with D tentatively TRBD1 (5 bases). CDR3 length: 12 amino acids. V lost 10 bases, J lost 4 bases, and 10 bases lay in between. The V gene's germline CDR1 is SEHNR and CDR2 FQNEAQ (reference sequence). The CDR3 sequence is CAIPRATGELFF. DNA for the CDR3: TGTGCCATTCCCAGGGCCACCGGGGAGCTGTTTTTT.

The chain employs TRBV5-1 and TRBJ2-1; 7 bases fit TRBD2. Per the germline V gene, CDR1 is SGHRS and CDR2 is YFSETQ. The J segment lost 2 bases and the V segment lost 0 bases, leaving 5 bases of the junction unmatched. The CDR3 has 16 residues. CDR3 sequence: CASSLAMGGAYNEQFF. In DNA, the CDR3 is TGCGCCAGCAGCTTGGCCATGGGGGGGGCCTACAATGAGCAGTTCTTC.

In this sample, this clone turned up a few times. V is TRBV5-4 and J is TRBJ2-2; D is undetermined. This CDR3 spans 15 amino acids. Per germline, CDR1 SGHNT and CDR2 YYREEE (reference sequence). With 0 bases removed from V and 5 bases from J, the gap between germline ends came to 11 bases. The CDR3 nucleotides read TGTGCCAGCAGCTTGGACCTTTACGGGACCGGGGAGCTGTTTTTT. Protein sequence: CASSLDLYGTGELFF. Full variable domain (missing parts from reference TRBV5-4 and TRBJ2-2): ETGVTQSPTHLIKTRGQQVTLRCSSQSGHNTVSWYQQALGQGPQFIFQYYREEENGRGNFPPRFSGLQFPNYSSELNVNALELDDSALYLCASSLDLYGTGELFFGEGSRLTVL.

This chain joins TRBV7-2 and TRBJ2-5, with TRBD1 matching 8 bases. Germline assignment: CDR1 SGHTA and CDR2 FQGNSA. J was trimmed by 7 bases and V by 6 bases; bases with no gene match: 7. The CDR3 is 13 amino acids. The CDR3 is CASSPDRAGTQYF. The CDR3 DNA follows: TGTGCCAGCAGTCCGGACAGGGCTGGGACCCAGTACTTC.

V is TRBV4-2 and J is TRBJ1-2; 11 nucleotides align to TRBD1. J was trimmed by 7 bases and V by 0 bases; bases with no gene match: 7. CDR1 and CDR2 (germline): LGHNA, YNFKEQ. The length of the CDR3 is 16 residues. The DNA of the CDR3 is TGTGCCAGCAGCCAAGATTCCGGACAGGGGGCGCTTGGCTACACCTTC. This encodes CASSQDSGQGALGYTF.

The chain's CDR3 is CAISELAGTSTDTQYF. The CDR3, as DNA: TGTGCCATCAGTGAACTAGCGGGGACTAGCACAGATACGCAGTATTTT. This chain joins TRBV10-3 and TRBJ2-3, with TRBD2 identical over 10 bases. J gave up 0 bases and V 3 bases, and 3 bases lay outside the gene matches. The CDR3 is made up of 16 amino acids. The germline V gene encodes CDR1 ENHRY and CDR2 SYGVKD.

The V gene is TRBV5-4, the J gene TRBJ2-3; a possible D gene is TRBD2 (7 bases). V lost 6 bases and J lost 3, with 23 bases in between. Germline CDR1 and CDR2: SGHNT and YYREEE (reference sequence). The CDR3 loop spans 17 amino acids. CDR3 nucleotide sequence: TGTGCCAGCACCTATGGTGGGGGGGCGCGGACTACAGATACGCAGTATTTT. It specifies CASTYGGGARTTDTQYF.

This clone was observed once. The V gene is TRBV30, the J gene TRBJ2-3; tentatively, D is TRBD2 (7 bases). Trimming cost V 2 bases and J 2 bases, with 14 bases left between them. The CDR3 consists of 15 residues. Germline V gives CDR1 GTSNPN, CDR2 SVGIG (reference sequence). The CDR3 bases are TGTGCCTGGAGTTGGTGGGGGGGCCACACAGATACGCAGTATTTT. It yields the protein CAWSWWGGHTDTQYF.

The CDR3 loop reads CASSAGTGISPLHF. DNA of the CDR3: TGTGCCAGCAGCGCGGGGACAGGTATCTCACCCCTCCACTTT. V gene TRBV7-2 combines with J gene TRBJ1-6; 8 bases match TRBD1. CDR1 is SGHTA and CDR2 is FQGNSA in the germline V gene. The CDR3 is 14 amino acids. With 5 bases clipped from V and 10 bases from J, the junction kept 7 bases outside the gene matches.

The V gene is TRBV5-6, the J gene TRBJ2-5; 10 bases are shared with TRBD2. V lost 1 base to trimming and J lost 5 bases; unmatched junction nucleotides: 8. The CDR3 is made up of 16 amino acids. Germline CDR1 reads SGHDT; CDR2 reads YYEEEE. CDR3 amino acids: CASSLPPAGGRETQYF. DNA for the CDR3: TGTGCCAGCAGCTTGCCGCCAGCGGGAGGGCGGGAGACCCAGTACTTC.

This chain joins TRBV7-2 and TRBJ2-3; D is possibly TRBD2 (5 bases). Germline CDR1 reads SGHTA; CDR2 reads FQGNSA. Trimming removed 0 bases from V and 0 bases from J, with 10 bases in between. The CDR3 is 16 residues long. In nucleotides, the CDR3 is TGTGCCAGCAGCTTAGCATGGACTGCTAGCACAGATACGCAGTATTTT. Its translation: CASSLAWTASTDTQYF.

This clone was recorded a few times. The V call is TRBV28, the J call TRBJ1-4; D ambiguous. V gave up 8 bases and J gave up 4 bases, with 14 bases separating them. The CDR3 loop spans 14 amino acids. CDR1 is MDHEN and CDR2 is SYDVKM in the germline V gene. The CDR3 region has the DNA TGTGCCAGCGTTGCAGGCAAAATTAATGAAAAACTGTTTTTT. Protein: CASVAGKINEKLFF.

This chain links TRBV6-1 with TRBJ1-1; TRBD1 matches 7 bases. Germline trimming cut 6 bases from V and 4 bases from J; bases unmatched to any gene: 11. CDR3 length: 15 amino acids. Germline-derived CDR1 and CDR2 are MNHNS and SASEGT. For the CDR3, the DNA is TGTGCCAGCAGCCTAAGGAAAGGGGGCGGCACTGAAGCTTTCTTT. Translation gives CASSLRKGGGTEAFF.

This clone was counted a few times. The chain combines TRBV7-2 with TRBJ2-3, with D unclear. Trimming removed 1 base from V and 4 bases from J, with 6 bases in between. The CDR3 runs 13 residues. Germline assignment: CDR1 SGHTA and CDR2 FQGNSA. This CDR3 reads CASSLGTPDTQYF. In DNA form, the CDR3 reads TGTGCCAGCAGCTTAGGTACACCAGATACGCAGTATTTT.

This clone has more than one count but fewer than ten. The chain couples TRBV5-4 to TRBJ2-5; TRBD2 matches 11 bases. V trimming: 1 base; J trimming: 3 bases; junction bases outside the gene matches: 2. Germline V gene data show CDR1 as SGHNT and CDR2 as YYREEE (reference sequence). This CDR3 has 15 residues. The CDR3 DNA reads as TGTGCCAGCAGCTTGAAACTAGCGGGGGAAGAGACCCAGTACTTC. Translating gives CASSLKLAGEETQYF. The entire variable domain, with the rest obtained from reference TRBV5-4 and TRBJ2-5, is as follows: ETGVTQSPTHLIKTRGQQVTLRCSSQSGHNTVSWYQQALGQGPQFIFQYYREEENGRGNFPPRFSGLQFPNYSSELNVNALELDDSALYLCASSLKLAGEETQYFGPGTRLLVL.

The chain links TRBV5-1 to TRBJ1-2; perhaps TRBD1 as D (6 bases). The germline V gene has CDR1 SGHRS and CDR2 YFSETQ. The V end was cut by 4 bases, the J end by 3 bases, with 13 bases between. The CDR3 runs to 14 residues. Written as DNA, the CDR3 is TGCGCCAGCAGCCGGGGGGGCGAGGACTATGGCTACACCTTC. Its protein product is CASSRGGEDYGYTF.

The CDR3 is CASSYWGGEGTEAFF. The CDR3 nucleotides read TGTGCCAGCAGTTACTGGGGGGGCGAGGGCACTGAAGCTTTCTTT. The V gene is TRBV6-5, the J gene TRBJ1-1, with TRBD1 as a possible D gene (6 bases). This CDR3 has 15 residues. Germline V gene data show CDR1 as MNHEY and CDR2 as SVGAGI. V shed 1 base and J shed 4 bases, with 13 bases lying between them.

The chain is built from TRBV11-2 and TRBJ1-1, with no clear D. The germline V and J ends were trimmed by 5 bases and 2 bases, with 9 bases remaining between them. Germline values: CDR1 SGHAT, CDR2 FQNNGV. CDR3 length: 13 residues. The CDR3 loop reads CASSLSLNTEAFF. The CDR3, as DNA: TGTGCCAGCAGCCTTAGCCTAAACACTGAAGCTTTCTTT.